This TCR beta chain was sequenced in a study of blood T cell repertoires in COVID-19. The CDR3 runs to 13 residues. The germline V and J ends were trimmed by 3 bases and 9 bases, with 12 bases remaining between them. Those who participated ranged in age from roughly 18 to 89 years and resided in about two dozen US areas. Clinical history reported by participants formed the basis on which cohorts were assigned. Authors' processing steps: Estimation of nucleated cell counts relied on the amplification of reference gene primers. Profiling relied on immunoSEQ multiplex PCR, and the TCRdb table lists in-frame clones only, not all of them. D and trimming were read from the DNA, whereas the V and J calls and clone size are those reported in that table. The sample lists fewer than 450,000 clones, around 90% occurring once.

This TCR was sampled from a middle-aged woman with acute COVID-19. The material sequenced was PBMCs or T cells enriched from blood (not recorded which). The chain links TRBV12-3 or TRBV12-4 to TRBJ2-1; tentative D call: TRBD2 (5 bases). CDR3 amino acids: CASSLAPRGEQFF. The CDR3 coding sequence is TGTGCCAGCAGTTTGGCACCCCGGGGTGAGCAGTTCTTC.